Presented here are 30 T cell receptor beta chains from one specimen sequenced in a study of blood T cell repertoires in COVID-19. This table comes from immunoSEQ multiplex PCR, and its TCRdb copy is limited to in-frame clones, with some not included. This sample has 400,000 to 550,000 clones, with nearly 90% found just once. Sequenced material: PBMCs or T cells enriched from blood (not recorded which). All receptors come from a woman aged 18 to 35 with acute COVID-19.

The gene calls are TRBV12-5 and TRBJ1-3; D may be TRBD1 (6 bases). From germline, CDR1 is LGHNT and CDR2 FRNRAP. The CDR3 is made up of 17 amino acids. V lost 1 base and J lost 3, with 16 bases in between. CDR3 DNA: TGTGCTAGTGGTTTGGCGGGGGGCAGATTCAATGGAAACACCATATATTTT. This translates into CASGLAGGRFNGNTIYF. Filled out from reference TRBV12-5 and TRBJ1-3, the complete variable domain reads DARVTQTPRHKVTEMGQEVTMRCQPILGHNTVFWYRQTMMQGLELLAYFRNRAPLDDSGMPKDRFSAEMPDATLATLKIQPSEPRDSAVYFCASGLAGGRFNGNTIYFGEGSWLTVV.

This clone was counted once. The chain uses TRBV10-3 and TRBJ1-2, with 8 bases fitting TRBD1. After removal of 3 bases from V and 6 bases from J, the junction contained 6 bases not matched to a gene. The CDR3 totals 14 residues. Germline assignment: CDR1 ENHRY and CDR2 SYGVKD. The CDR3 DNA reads TGTGCCATCAGTGATGGGCAGGGGGCGGATGGCTACACCTTC. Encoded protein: CAISDGQGADGYTF.

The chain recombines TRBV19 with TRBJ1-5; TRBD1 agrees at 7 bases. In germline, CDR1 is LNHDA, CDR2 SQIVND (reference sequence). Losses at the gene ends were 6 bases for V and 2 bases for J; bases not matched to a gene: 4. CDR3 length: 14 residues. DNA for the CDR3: TGTGCCAGTAGCGACAGGGTTGGCAATCAGCCCCAGCATTTT. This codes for CASSDRVGNQPQHF.

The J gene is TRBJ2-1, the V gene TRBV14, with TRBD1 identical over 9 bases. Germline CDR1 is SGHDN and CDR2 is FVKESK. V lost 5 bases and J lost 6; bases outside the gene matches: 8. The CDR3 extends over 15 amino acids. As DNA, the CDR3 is TGTGCCAGCAGCTGGAGGACAGGGGAACCCAATGAGCAGTTCTTC. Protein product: CASSWRTGEPNEQFF.

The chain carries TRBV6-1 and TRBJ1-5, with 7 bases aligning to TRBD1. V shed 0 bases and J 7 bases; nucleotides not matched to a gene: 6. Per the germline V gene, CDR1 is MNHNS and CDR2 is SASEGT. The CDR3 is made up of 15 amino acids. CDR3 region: CASSEAIQGGQPQHF. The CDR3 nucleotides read TGTGCCAGCAGTGAAGCGATTCAGGGGGGCCAGCCCCAGCATTTT.

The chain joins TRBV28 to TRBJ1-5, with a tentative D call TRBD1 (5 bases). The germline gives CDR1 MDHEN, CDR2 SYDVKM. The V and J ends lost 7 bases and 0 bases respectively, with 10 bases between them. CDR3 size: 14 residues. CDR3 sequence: CASMGPNSNQPQHF. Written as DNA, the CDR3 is TGTGCCAGCATGGGGCCAAATAGCAATCAGCCCCAGCATTTT.

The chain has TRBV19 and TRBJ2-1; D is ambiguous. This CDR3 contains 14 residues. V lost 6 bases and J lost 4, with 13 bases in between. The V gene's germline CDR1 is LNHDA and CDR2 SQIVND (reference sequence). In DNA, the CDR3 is TGTGCCAGTAGCCCTGTGGTCGGGTACAATGAGCAGTTCTTC. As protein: CASSPVVGYNEQFF.

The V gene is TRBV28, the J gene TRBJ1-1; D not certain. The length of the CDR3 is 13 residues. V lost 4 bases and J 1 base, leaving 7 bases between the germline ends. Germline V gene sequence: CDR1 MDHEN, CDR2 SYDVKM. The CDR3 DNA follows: TGTGCCAGCAGTTGGCCTGGGAACACTGAAGCTTTCTTT. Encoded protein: CASSWPGNTEAFF.

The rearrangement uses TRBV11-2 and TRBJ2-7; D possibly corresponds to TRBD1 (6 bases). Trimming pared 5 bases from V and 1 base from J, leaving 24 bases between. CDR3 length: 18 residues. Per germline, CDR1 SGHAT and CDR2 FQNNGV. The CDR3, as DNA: TGTGCCAGCAGCCCCAGACAAACGAGAATAACAGGGTCCTACGAGCAGTACTTC. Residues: CASSPRQTRITGSYEQYF.

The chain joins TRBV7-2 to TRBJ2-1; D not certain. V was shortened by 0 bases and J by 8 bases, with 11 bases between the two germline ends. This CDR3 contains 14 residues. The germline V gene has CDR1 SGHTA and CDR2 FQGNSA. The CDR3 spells CASSLAWVAHEQFF. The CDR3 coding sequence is TGTGCCAGCAGCTTAGCCTGGGTAGCCCATGAGCAGTTCTTC.

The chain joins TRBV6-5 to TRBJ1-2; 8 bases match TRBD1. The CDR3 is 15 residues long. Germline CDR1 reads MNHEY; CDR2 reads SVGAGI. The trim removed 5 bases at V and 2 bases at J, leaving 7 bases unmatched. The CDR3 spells CASSPNRGINYGYTF. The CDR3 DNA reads TGTGCCAGCAGTCCAAACAGGGGGATAAACTATGGCTACACCTTC.

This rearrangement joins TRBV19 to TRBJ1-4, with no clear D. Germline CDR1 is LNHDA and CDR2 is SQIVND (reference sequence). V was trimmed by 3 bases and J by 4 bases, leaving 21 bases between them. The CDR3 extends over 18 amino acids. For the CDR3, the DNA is TGTGCCAGTAGTATGGAGGTTCGCCCGCGGGTTTATAATGAAAAACTGTTTTTT. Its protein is CASSMEVRPRVYNEKLFF.

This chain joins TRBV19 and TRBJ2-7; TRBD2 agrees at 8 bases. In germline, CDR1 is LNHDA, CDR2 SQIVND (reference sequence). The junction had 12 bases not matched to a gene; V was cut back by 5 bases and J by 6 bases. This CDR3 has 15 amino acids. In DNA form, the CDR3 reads TGTGCCAGTAGTGCTGCCCCGGGACTAGGAGGCGAGCAGTACTTC. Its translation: CASSAAPGLGGEQYF.

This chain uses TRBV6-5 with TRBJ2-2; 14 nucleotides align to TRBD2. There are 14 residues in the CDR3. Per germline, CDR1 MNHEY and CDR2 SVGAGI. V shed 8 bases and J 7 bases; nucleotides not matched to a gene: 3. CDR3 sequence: CASLGLAGVGELFF. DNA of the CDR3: TGTGCCAGCCTGGGACTAGCGGGAGTCGGGGAGCTGTTTTTT.

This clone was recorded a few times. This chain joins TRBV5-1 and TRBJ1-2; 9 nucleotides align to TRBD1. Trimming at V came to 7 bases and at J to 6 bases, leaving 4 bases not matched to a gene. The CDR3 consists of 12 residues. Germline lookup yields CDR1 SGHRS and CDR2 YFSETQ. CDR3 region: CASRDRDDGYTF. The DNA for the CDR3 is TGCGCCAGCCGGGACAGGGATGATGGCTACACCTTC.

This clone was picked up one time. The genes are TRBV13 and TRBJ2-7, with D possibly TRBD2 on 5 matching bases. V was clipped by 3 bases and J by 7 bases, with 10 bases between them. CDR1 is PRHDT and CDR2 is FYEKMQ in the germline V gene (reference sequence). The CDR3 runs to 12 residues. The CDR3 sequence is CASSFISGEQYF. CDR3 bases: TGTGCCAGCAGCTTCATCTCGGGGGAGCAGTACTTC.

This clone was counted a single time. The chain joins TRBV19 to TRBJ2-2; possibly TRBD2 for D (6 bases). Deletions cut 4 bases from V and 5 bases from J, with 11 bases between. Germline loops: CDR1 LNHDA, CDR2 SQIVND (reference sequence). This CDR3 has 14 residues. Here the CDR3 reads CASSSGGKTGELFF. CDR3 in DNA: TGTGCCAGTAGTAGTGGCGGGAAGACCGGGGAGCTGTTTTTT.

CDR3 nucleotides: TGTGCCAGCAGTGACTCTCGGGGAAATGAGCAGTTCTTC. Its protein product is CASSDSRGNEQFF. The V gene is TRBV25-1, the J gene TRBJ2-1; D perhaps matches TRBD2 (5 bases). CDR1 and CDR2 (germline): MGHDK, SYGVNS. Trimming pared 3 bases from V and 7 bases from J, leaving 10 bases between. This CDR3 is built from 13 residues.

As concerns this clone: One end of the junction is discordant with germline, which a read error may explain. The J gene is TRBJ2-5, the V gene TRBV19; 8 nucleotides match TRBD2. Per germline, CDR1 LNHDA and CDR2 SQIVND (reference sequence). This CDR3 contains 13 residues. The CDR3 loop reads CASATSALEAQYF. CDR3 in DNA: TGTGCCAGTGCGACTAGCGCCTTAGAGGCCCAGTACTTC.

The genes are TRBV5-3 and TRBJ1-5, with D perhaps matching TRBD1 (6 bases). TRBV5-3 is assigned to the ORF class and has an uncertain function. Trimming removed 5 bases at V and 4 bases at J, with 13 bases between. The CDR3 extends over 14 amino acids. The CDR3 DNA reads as TGTGCCAGAAGTTCTGACAGGAAAAATCAGCCCCAGCATTTT. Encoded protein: CARSSDRKNQPQHF.

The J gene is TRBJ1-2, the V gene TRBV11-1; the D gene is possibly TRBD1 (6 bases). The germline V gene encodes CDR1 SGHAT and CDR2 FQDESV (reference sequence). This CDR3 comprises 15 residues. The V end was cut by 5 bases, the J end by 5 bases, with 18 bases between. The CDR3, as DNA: TGTGCCAGCAGCCAGGGGAGCCCGAGAGGTTATGGCTACACCTTC. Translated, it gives CASSQGSPRGYGYTF.

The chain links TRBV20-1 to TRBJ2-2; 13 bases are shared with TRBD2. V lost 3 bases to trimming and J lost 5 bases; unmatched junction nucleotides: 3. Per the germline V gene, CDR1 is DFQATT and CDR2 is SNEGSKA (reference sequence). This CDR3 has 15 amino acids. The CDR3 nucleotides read TGCAGTGCTAGTAAACTAGCGGGGGGGACCGGGGAGCTGTTTTTT. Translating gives CSASKLAGGTGELFF.

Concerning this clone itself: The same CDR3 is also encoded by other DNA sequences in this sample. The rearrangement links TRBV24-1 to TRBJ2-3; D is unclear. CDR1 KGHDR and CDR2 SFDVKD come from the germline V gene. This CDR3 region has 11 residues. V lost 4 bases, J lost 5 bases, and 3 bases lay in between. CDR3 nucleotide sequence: TGTGCCACCAGTGACCGAGATACGCAGTATTTT. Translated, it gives CATSDRDTQYF.

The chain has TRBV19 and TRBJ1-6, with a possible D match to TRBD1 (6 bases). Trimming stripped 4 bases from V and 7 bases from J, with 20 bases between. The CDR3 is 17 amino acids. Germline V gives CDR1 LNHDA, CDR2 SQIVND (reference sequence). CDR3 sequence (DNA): TGTGCCAGTAGTAAAGCGGTAGGGGGGGATTACAATTCACCCCTCCACTTT. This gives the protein CASSKAVGGDYNSPLHF. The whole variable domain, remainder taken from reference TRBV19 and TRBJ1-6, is DGGITQSPKYLFRKEGQNVTLSCEQNLNHDAMYWYRQDPGQGLRLIYYSQIVNDFQKGDIAEGYSVSREKKESFPLTVTSAQKNPTAFYLCASSKAVGGDYNSPLHFGNGTRLTVT.

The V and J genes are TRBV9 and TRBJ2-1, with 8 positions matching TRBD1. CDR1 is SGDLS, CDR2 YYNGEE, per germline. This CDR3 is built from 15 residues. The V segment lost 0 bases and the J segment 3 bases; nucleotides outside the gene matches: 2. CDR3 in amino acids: CASSVDRGSYNEQFF. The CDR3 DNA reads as TGTGCCAGCAGCGTAGACAGGGGGAGCTACAATGAGCAGTTCTTC.

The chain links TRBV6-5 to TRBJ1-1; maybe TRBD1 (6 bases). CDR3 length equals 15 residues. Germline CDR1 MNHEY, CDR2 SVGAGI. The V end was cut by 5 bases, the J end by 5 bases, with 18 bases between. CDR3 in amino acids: CASSPRQVIWTEAFF. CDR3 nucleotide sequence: TGTGCCAGCAGTCCTAGACAGGTCATATGGACTGAAGCTTTCTTT.

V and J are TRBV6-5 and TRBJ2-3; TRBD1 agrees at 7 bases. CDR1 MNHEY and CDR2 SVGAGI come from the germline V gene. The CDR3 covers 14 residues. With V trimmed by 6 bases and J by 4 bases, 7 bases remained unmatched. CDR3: CASSRGLAADTQYF. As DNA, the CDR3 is TGTGCCAGCAGCAGGGGGTTAGCTGCAGATACGCAGTATTTT.

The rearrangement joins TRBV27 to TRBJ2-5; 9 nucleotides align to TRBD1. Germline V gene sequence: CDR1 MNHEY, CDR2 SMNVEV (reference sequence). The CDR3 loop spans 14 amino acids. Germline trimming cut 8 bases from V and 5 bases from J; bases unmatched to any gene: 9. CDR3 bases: TGTGCCAGCTCCCAGGGACAGGGACGGGAGACCCAGTACTTC. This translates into CASSQGQGRETQYF.

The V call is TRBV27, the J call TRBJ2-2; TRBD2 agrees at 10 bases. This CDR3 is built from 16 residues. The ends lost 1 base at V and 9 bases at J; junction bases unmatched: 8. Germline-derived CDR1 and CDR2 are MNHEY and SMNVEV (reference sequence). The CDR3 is CASSLWSGGVLRELFF. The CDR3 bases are TGTGCCAGCAGTTTATGGAGCGGGGGGGTCTTAAGGGAGCTGTTTTTT.

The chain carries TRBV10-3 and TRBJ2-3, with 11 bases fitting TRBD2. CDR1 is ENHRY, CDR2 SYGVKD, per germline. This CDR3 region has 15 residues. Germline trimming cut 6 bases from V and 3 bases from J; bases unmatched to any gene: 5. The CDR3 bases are TGTGCCATCAGGATGACTAGCGGGGTGACAGATACGCAGTATTTT. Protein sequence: CAIRMTSGVTDTQYF.